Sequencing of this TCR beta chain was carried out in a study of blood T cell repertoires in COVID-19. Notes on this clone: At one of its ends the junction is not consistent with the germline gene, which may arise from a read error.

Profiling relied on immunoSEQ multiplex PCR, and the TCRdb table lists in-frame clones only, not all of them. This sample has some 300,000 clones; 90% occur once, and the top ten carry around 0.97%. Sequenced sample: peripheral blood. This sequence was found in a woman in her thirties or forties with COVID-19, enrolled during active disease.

The CDR3 coding sequence is TGTGCTAGCAGCTCGGACACCAATGAGCAGTTCTTC. Protein product: CASSSDTNEQFF. The chain links TRBV7-7 to TRBJ2-1, with D possibly being TRBD1 (5 bases). CDR1 is SSHAT and CDR2 is FNYEAQ in the germline V gene (reference sequence). The CDR3 has 12 residues.